Sequencing of this TCR beta chain was carried out in a study of blood T cell repertoires in COVID-19. There are 15 residues in the CDR3. Trimming stripped 5 bases from V and 1 base from J, with 14 bases between. Germline CDR1 is MDHEN and CDR2 is SYDVKM. Data came from immunoSEQ multiplex PCR; TCRdb stores just in-frame clones and leaves some out. This table holds 95,000 to 150,000 clones, about 74% found once. The chain recombines TRBV28 with TRBJ1-1; the D gene is possibly TRBD1 (6 bases). Sequences were obtained from peripheral blood. The clonotype originates from a man aged 80 or over with COVID-19, enrolled during active disease. In DNA form, the CDR3 reads TGTGCCAGCAGTATATTAGGGGGGGGGAACACTGAAGCTTTCTTT. It is translated as CASSILGGGNTEAFF.